This TCR beta chain was captured in a study of T cell changes during pregnancy in multiple sclerosis. The assay was immunoSEQ multiplex PCR, and TCRdb's table has in-frame clones only and misses some. The data contain over 35,000 clones, about 91% of them singletons. CDR1 and CDR2 from the germline V gene are SEHNR and FQNEAQ (reference sequence). The length of the CDR3 is 17 residues. Losses at the gene ends were 5 bases for V and 0 bases for J; bases not matched to a gene: 12. The rearrangement links TRBV7-9 to TRBJ1-2; 7 nucleotides align to TRBD1. This sample comprised CD8+ T cells from peripheral blood mononuclear cells, obtained before pregnancy. This sequence was found in a female donor with multiple sclerosis, enrolled in a pregnancy study. The CDR3 region is CASSQTGYLGANYGYTF. The DNA for the CDR3 is TGTGCCAGCAGCCAGACAGGGTACCTCGGTGCTAACTATGGCTACACCTTC.